This TCR beta chain comes out of a study of CD8+CD57+ T cells in acquired aplastic anemia (dated by TCRdb to 2016 to 2019). The study in broad terms: A mean of around 3 ug of DNA, ranging from about 0.2 to 27.4 ug, was extracted from sorted CD4+ and CD8+ cells. CD8+CD57+ expansion was defined as a frequency above the mean frequency observed in healthy subjects. Study-wide conclusions, independent of this receptor: Between patients and healthy controls, no significant difference in CD8+ Simpson's diversity was found (P=0.060). Although under 35 CD8+ CDR3 sequences were shared by patients and controls, these sequences appeared highly expressed in patients and within the immunodominant clones of patients.

Patients chosen for sequencing had shown expansion of CD8+CD57+ cells by flow cytometry. Severe acquired aplastic anemia was diagnosed in all patients according to International Study of Aplastic Anemia and Agranulocytosis and Camitta criteria. At the time blood was sampled, none of the patients had received any therapy. In the study, sorted CD4+ and CD8+ blood T cells from patients with severe aplastic anemia and from healthy subjects underwent deep sequencing of TCR repertoires. Patients were enrolled under clinicaltrials.gov protocols 00001620, 01623167, 00001397, 00071045, 00081523 and 00961064 in the USA. Ficoll-Paque density gradient centrifugation was used to isolate peripheral blood mononuclear cells. Before DNA extraction, CD4+ and CD8+ T cells were sorted by FACS or by magnetic beads. Genomic DNA served as template for TCR beta VDJ combination and CDR3 sequence profiling. An Illumina HiSeq 2000 was used for TCR repertoire sequencing. In the original analysis: TRBV/TRBJ rearrangement plots, CDR3 size and DJ length profiles, and Simpson's diversity index were used to assess repertoires. The most abundant DNA sequence in the deep sequencing data was defined as the immunodominant clone. CDR3 amino acid sequences were checked for sharing across subjects and were also compared against the VDJdb database and published repertoires. In TCRdb, the public reads were trimmed at Q25 with fastp and aligned with MiXCR, with productive beta chains retained. Each record represents a unique CDR3 protein, reported with the most common genes and DNA among its rows. The V and J calls here are based on TCRdb, not the publication. This sample lists roughly 170,000 distinct CDR3 sequences; around 50% were detected once. The leading ten clones occupy 10% to 15% of the sample.

The CDR3 has 13 amino acids, counting the end cysteine and phenylalanine. Only the CDR3 part of the read is kept: 39 bases, read in frame from the first base. The CDR1 and CDR2 encoded by the germline V gene are SGHTA and FQGTGA. V and J are truncated by 5 bases and 5 bases respectively, leaving an intervening sequence of 10 bases. This clonotype showed up many times. Its specific antigen is unknown. There are no base qualities to consult, and no much larger clone falls within one base. Sequencing used sorted CD4+, CD8+, or CD8+CD57+ T cells (not recorded which) from PBMCs. This sequence was found in a human donor with aplastic anemia. The chain uses TRBV7-3 and TRBJ1-5; TRBD1 could be the D gene, as 6 bases match. The CDR3 protein: CASSQNRDQPQHF. The nucleotide sequence reads as follows: TGTGCCAGCAGCCAAAACAGGGATCAGCCCCAGCATTTT.